These 2 T cell receptor beta chains originate from one sample sequenced in a study of blood T cell repertoires in COVID-19. The repertoire was sequenced with immunoSEQ multiplex PCR; TCRdb's copy has only in-frame clones and lacks some. Of about 210,000 clones listed, about four fifths are singletons. Source material: peripheral blood. The source is a woman aged 45-65 years with active or convalescent COVID-19.

This rearrangement joins TRBV6-5 to TRBJ2-7; D ambiguous. V lost 5 bases and J 4 bases, leaving 6 bases between the germline ends. The CDR3 length is 11 residues. In germline, CDR1 is MNHEY, CDR2 SVGAGI. CDR3 protein: CASSLEYEQYF. The DNA for the CDR3 is TGTGCCAGCAGTCTTGAGTACGAGCAGTACTTC.

This clone was picked up a small number of times. The rearrangement joins TRBV7-9 to TRBJ1-5; 8 nucleotides align to TRBD1. Germline assignment: CDR1 SEHNR and CDR2 FQNEAQ (reference sequence). The trim removed 8 bases at V and 3 bases at J, leaving 6 bases unmatched. This CDR3 comprises 14 residues. The CDR3 sequence: CASGGDRSNQPQHF. CDR3 in DNA: TGTGCCAGCGGCGGGGACAGGTCCAATCAGCCCCAGCATTTT.